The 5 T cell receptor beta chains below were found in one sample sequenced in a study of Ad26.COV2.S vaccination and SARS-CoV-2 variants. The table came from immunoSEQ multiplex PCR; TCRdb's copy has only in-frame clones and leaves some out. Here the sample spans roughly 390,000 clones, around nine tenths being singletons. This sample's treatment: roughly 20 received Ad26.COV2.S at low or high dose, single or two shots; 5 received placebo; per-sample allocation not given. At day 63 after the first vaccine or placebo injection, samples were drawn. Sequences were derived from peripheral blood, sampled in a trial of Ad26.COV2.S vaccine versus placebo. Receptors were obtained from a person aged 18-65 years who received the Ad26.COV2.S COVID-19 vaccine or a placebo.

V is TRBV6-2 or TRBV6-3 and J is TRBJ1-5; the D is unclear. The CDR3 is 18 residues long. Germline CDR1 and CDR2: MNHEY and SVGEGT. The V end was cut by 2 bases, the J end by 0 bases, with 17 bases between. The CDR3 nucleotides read TGTGCCAGCAGTTACCTCATTTCGACGGGTACTAGCAATCAGCCCCAGCATTTT. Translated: CASSYLISTGTSNQPQHF.

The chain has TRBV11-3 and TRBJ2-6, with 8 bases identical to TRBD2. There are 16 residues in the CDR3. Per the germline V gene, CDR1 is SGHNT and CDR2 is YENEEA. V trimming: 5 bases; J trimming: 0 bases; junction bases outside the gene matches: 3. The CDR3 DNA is TGTGCCAGCAGCCCCGGGGGGGGCTCTGGGGCCAACGTCCTGACTTTC. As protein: CASSPGGGSGANVLTF.

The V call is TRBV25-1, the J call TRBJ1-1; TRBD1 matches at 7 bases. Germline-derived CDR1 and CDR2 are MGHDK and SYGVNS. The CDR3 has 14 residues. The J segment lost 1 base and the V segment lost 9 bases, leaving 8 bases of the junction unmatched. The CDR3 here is CARDRRCGNTEAFF. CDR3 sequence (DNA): TGTGCCAGGGACAGGCGTTGTGGGAACACTGAAGCTTTCTTT. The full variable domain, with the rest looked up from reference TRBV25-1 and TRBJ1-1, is EADIYQTPRYLVIGTGKKITLECSQTMGHDKMYWYQQDPGMELHLIHYSYGVNSTEKGDLSSESTVSRIRTEHFPLTLESARPSHTSQYLCARDRRCGNTEAFFGQGTRLTVV.

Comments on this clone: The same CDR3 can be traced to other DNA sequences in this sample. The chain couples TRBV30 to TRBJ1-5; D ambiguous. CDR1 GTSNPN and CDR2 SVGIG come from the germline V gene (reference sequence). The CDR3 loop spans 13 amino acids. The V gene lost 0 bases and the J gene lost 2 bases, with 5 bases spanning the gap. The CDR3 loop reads CAWSVRGNQPQHF. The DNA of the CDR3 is TGTGCCTGGAGTGTACGCGGCAATCAGCCCCAGCATTTT. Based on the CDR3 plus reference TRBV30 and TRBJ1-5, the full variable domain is SQTIHQWPATLVQPVGSPLSLECTVEGTSNPNLYWYRQAAGRGLQLLFYSVGIGQISSEVPQNLSASRPQDRQFILSSKKLLLSDSGFYLCAWSVRGNQPQHFGDGTRLSIL.

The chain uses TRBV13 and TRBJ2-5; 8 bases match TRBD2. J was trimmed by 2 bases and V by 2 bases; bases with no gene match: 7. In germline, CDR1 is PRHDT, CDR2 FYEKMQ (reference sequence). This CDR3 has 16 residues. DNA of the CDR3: TGTGCCAGCAGCTTATGGGTCCGGGAGGGTCAAGAGACCCAGTACTTC. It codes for CASSLWVREGQETQYF.